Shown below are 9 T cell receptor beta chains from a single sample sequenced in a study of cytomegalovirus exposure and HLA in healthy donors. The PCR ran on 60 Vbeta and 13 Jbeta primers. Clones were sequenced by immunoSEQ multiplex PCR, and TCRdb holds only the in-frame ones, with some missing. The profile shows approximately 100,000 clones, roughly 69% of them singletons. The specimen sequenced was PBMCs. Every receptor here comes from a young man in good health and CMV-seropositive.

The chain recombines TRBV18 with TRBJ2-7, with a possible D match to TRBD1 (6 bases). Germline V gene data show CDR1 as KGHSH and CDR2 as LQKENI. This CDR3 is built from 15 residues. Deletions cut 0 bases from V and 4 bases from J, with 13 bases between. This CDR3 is CASSPPMGHTYEQYF. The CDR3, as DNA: TGTGCCAGCTCACCACCAATGGGACACACTTACGAGCAGTACTTC.

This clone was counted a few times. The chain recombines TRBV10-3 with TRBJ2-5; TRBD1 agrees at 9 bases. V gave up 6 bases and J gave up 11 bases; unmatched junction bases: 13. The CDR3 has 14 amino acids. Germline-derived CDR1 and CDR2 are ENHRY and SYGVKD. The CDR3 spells CAIRDGQGIGEQYF. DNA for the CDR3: TGTGCCATCAGGGACGGACAGGGGATCGGTGAGCAGTACTTC.

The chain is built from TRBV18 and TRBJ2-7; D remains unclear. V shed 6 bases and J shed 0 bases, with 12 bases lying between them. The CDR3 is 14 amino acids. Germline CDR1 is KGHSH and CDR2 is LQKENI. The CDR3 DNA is TGTGCCAGCTCCTCACTCGGGTCCTCCTACGAGCAGTACTTC. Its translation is CASSSLGSSYEQYF.

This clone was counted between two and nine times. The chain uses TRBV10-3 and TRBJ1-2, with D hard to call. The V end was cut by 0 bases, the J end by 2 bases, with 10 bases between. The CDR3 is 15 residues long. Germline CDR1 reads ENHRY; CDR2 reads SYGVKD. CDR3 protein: CAISESTPPNYGYTF. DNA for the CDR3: TGTGCCATCAGTGAGTCGACACCGCCCAACTATGGCTACACCTTC.

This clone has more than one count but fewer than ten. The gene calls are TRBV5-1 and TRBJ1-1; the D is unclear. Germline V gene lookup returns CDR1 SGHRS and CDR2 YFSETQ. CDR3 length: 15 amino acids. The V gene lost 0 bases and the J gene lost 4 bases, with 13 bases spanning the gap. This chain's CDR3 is CASSLGRERGTEAFF. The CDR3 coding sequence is TGCGCCAGCAGCTTGGGTAGGGAACGGGGCACTGAAGCTTTCTTT.

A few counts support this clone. CDR3 bases: TGTGCCAGCAGCCCGTGGACTAGCGGGGCAGTCTACGAGCAGTACTTC. Amino acids: CASSPWTSGAVYEQYF. The chain couples TRBV7-8 to TRBJ2-7; 12 nucleotides agree with TRBD2. J lost 3 bases, V lost 5 bases, and 8 bases had no gene match. The length of the CDR3 is 16 residues. The germline CDR1 and CDR2 sequences are SGHVS and FQNEAQ.

The CDR3 spells CASSGQGTGELFF. The CDR3 coding sequence is TGTGCCAGCAGCGGACAGGGCACCGGGGAGCTGTTTTTT. This chain links TRBV11-2 with TRBJ2-2; 8 positions agree with TRBD1. Losses at the gene ends were 5 bases for V and 4 bases for J; bases not matched to a gene: 0. Germline CDR1 is SGHAT and CDR2 is FQNNGV. The CDR3 sequence is 13 residues long.

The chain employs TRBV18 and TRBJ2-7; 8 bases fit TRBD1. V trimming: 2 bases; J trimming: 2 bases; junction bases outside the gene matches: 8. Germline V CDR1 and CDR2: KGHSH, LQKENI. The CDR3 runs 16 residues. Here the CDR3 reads CASSPRTGTITYEQYF. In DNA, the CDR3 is TGTGCCAGCTCACCAAGGACAGGGACGATAACCTACGAGCAGTACTTC.

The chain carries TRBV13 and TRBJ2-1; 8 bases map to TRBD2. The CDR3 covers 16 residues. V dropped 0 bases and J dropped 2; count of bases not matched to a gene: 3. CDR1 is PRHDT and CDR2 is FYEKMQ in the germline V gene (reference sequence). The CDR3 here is CASSLGLAGPYNEQFF. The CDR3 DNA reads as TGTGCCAGCAGCTTAGGGTTAGCGGGGCCCTACAATGAGCAGTTCTTC.